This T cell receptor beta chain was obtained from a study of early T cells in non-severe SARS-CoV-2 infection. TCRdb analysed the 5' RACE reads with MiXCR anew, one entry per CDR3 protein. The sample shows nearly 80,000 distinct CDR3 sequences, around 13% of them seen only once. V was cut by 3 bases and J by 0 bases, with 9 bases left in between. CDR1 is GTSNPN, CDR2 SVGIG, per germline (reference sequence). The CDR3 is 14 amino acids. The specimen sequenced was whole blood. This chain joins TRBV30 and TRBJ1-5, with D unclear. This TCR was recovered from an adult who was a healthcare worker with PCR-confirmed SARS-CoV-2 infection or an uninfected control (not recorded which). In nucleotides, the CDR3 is TGTGCCTGGAGCGTAGGTTATAGCAATCAGCCCCAGCATTTT. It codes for CAWSVGYSNQPQHF.